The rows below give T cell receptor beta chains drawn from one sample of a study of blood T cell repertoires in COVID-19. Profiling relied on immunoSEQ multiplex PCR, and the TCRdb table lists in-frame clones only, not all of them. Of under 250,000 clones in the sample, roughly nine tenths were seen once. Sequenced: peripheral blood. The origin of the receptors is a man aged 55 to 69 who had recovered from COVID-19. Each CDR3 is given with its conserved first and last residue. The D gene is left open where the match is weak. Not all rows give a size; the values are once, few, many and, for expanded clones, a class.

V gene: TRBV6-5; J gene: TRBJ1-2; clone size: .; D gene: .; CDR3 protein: CASRTVYYGYTF; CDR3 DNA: TGTGCCAGCAGGACAGTTTACTATGGCTACACCTTC
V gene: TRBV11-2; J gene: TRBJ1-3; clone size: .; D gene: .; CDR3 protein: CASSFPSRNTIYF; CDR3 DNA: TGTGCCAGCAGCTTCCCGAGTCGAAACACCATATATTTT
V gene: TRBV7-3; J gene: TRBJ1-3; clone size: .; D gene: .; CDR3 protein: CASRNSSGNTIYF; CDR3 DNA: TGTGCCAGCAGAAACAGCTCTGGAAACACCATATATTTT
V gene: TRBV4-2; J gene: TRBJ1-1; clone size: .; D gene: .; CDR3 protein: CASSPQGTEAFF; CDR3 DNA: TGTGCCAGCAGCCCTCAGGGCACTGAAGCTTTCTTT
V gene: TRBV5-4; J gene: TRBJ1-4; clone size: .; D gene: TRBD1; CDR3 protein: CASSSNRGTNEKLFF; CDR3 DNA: TGTGCCAGCAGCTCCAACAGGGGTACTAATGAAAAACTGTTTTTT
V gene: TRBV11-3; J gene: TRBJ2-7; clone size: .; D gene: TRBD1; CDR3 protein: CASSGTGNEQYF; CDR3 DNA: TGTGCCAGCAGCGGGACAGGCAACGAGCAGTACTTC
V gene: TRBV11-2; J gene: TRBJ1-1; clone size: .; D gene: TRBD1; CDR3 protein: CASSSTGDTEAFF; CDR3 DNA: TGTGCCAGCAGCTCAACAGGGGACACTGAAGCTTTCTTT
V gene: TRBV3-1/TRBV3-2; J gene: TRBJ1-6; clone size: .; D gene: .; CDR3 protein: CASIPRRPSLSSYNSPLHF; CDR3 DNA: TGTGCCAGCATTCCACGGAGGCCGTCCTTAAGCTCCTATAATTCACCCCTCCACTTT
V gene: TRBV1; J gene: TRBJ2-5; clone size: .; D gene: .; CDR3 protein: CTSSQQGFQETQYF; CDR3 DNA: TGCACCAGCAGCCAACAGGGATTCCAAGAGACCCAGTACTTC
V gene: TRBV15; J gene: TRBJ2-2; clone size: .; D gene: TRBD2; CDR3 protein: CATSRGLGLAPTGELFF; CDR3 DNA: TGTGCCACCAGCAGAGGTTTGGGACTAGCGCCGACCGGGGAGCTGTTTTTT
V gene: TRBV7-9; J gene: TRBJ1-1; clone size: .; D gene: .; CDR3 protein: CASSFLADSTEAFF; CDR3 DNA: TGTGCCAGCAGCTTTCTGGCGGACAGCACTGAAGCTTTCTTT
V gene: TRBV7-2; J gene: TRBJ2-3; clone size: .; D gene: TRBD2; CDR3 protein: CASSLARLATDTQYF; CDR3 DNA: TGTGCCAGCAGCTTAGCGAGACTAGCAACAGATACGCAGTATTTT
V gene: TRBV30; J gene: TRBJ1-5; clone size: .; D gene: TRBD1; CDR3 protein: CAWSEDRGARPQHF; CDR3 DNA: TGTGCCTGGTCCGAGGACAGGGGAGCACGGCCCCAGCATTTT
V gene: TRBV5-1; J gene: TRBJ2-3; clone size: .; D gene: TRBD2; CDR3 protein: CASSSGLAGDTQYF; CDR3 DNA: TGCGCCAGCAGCTCGGGACTAGCGGGGGATACGCAGTATTTT
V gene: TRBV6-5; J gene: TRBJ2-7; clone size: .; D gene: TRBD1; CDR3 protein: CASTSPGTDPYEQYF; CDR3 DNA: TGTGCCAGCACCTCGCCCGGGACAGACCCCTACGAGCAGTACTTC
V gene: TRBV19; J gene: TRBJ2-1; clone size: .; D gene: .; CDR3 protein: CASRSRGGVNNEQFF; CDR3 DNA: TGTGCCAGTAGGTCACGGGGCGGGGTCAACAATGAGCAGTTCTTC
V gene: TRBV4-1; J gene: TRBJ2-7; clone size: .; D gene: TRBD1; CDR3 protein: CASSQQQGQKGVYEQYF; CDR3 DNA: TGCGCCAGCAGCCAACAACAGGGACAGAAAGGGGTGTACGAGCAGTACTTC
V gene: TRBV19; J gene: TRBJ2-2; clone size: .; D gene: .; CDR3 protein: CASSMNRNTGELFF; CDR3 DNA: TGTGCCAGTAGTATGAATAGGAACACCGGGGAGCTGTTTTTT
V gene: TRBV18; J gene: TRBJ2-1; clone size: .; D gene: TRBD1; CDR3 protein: CASSPDRGNNEQFF; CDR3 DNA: TGTGCCAGCTCACCGGACAGGGGTAACAATGAGCAGTTCTTC
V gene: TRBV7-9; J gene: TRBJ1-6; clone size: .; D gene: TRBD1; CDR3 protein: CASSPGQVEGPLHF; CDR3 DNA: TGTGCCAGCAGCCCGGGACAGGTGGAAGGACCCCTCCACTTT
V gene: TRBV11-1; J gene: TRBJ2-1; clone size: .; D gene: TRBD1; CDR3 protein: CASSRDSYNEQFF; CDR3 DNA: TGTGCCAGCAGCCGGGACAGCTACAATGAGCAGTTCTTC
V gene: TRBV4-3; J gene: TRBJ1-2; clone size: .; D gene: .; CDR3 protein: CASSQDRTALSYTF; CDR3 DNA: TGCGCCAGCAGCCAAGATCGCACAGCCCTTAGCTACACCTTC
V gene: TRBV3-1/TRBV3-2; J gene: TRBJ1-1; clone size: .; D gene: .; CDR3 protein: CASSQGGRRITEAFF; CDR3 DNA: TGTGCCAGCAGCCAAGGGGGCCGAAGGATCACTGAAGCTTTCTTT
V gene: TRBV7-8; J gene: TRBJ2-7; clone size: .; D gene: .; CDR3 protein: CASSLEPSENEQYF; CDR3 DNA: TGTGCCAGCAGCTTAGAGCCCTCCGAGAACGAGCAGTACTTC
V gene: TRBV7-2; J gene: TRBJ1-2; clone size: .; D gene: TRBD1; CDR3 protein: CASSLTGGPRGYTF; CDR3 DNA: TGTGCCAGCAGCTTAACAGGGGGCCCGCGAGGCTACACCTTC
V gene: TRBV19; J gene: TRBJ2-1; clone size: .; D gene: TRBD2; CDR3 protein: CASSLAGGNFEQFF; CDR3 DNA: TGTGCCAGTAGTCTAGCGGGAGGGAATTTTGAGCAGTTCTTC
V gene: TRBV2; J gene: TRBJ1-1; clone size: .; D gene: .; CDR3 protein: CASSPGWARNTEAFF; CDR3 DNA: TGTGCCAGCAGCCCGGGGTGGGCGAGGAACACTGAAGCTTTCTTT
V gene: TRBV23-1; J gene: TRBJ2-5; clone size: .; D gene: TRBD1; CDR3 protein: CASSQFPRTGGGYF; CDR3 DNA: TGCGCCAGCAGTCAATTCCCGAGGACAGGCGGTGGGTACTTC
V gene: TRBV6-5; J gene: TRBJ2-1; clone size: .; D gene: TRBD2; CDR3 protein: CASRGLAGLNEQFF; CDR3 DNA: TGTGCCAGCAGAGGACTAGCGGGACTTAATGAGCAGTTCTTC
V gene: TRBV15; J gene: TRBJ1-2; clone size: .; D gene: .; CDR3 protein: CATSRGGGEGYTF; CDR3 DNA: TGTGCCACCAGCAGAGGGGGAGGTGAAGGGTACACCTTC
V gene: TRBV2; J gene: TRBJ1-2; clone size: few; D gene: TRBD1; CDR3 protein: CASSEQGPGQGASGYTF; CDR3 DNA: TGTGCCAGCAGTGAACAGGGTCCGGGACAGGGGGCTTCTGGCTACACCTTC
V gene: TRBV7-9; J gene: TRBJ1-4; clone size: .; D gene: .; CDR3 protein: CASSQSVATNEKLFF; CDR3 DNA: TGTGCCAGCAGCCAAAGCGTTGCAACTAATGAAAAACTGTTTTTT
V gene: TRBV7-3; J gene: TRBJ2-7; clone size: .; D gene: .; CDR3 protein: CASSLSGGDTYEQYF; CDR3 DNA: TGTGCCAGCAGCTTATCAGGAGGCGATACCTACGAGCAGTACTTC
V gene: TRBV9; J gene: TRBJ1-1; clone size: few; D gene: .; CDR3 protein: CASGRGGATEAFF; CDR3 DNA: TGTGCCAGCGGCCGGGGGGGTGCTACTGAAGCTTTCTTT
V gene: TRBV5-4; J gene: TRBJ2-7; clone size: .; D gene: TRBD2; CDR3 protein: CASSSGTSGRTKAYEQYF; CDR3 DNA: TGTGCCAGCAGCTCGGGAACTAGCGGGAGAACGAAGGCCTACGAGCAGTACTTC
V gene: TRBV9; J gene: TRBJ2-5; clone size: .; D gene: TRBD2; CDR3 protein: CASTPTSGGARETQYF; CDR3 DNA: TGTGCCAGCACCCCGACTAGCGGGGGGGCCCGAGAGACCCAGTACTTC
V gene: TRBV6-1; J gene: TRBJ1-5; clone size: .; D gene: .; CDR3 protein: CASSDPPGGYNQPQHF; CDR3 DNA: TGTGCCAGCAGTGACCCCCCGGGGGGATACAATCAGCCCCAGCATTTT
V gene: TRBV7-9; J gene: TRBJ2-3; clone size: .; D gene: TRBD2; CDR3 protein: CASTQGTSKYF; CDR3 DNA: TGTGCCAGCACCCAGGGGACTAGCAAGTATTTT
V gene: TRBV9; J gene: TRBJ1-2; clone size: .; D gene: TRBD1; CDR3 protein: CASSVVMTGGEGYTF; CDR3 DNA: TGTGCCAGCAGCGTAGTAATGACAGGGGGCGAGGGCTACACCTTC
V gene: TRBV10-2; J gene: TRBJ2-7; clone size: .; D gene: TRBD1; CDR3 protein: CASSESGGQGPYEQYF; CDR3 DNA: TGCGCCAGCAGTGAGTCAGGGGGACAGGGGCCCTACGAGCAGTACTTC
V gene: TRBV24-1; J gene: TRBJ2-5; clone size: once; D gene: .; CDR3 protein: CATSPGGNQETQYF; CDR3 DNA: TGTGCCACCAGTCCTGGGGGGAACCAAGAGACCCAGTACTTC
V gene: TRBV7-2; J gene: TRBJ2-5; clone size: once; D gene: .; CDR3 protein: CASRLGGGGETQYF; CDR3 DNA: TGTGCCAGCAGATTAGGAGGGGGCGGAGAGACCCAGTACTTC
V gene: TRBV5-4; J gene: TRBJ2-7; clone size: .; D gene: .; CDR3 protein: CASSLDGTGTYEQYF; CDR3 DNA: TGTGCCAGCAGCTTGGACGGGACTGGAACCTACGAGCAGTACTTC
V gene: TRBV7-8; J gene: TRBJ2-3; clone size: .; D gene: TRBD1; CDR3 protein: CASSFDRGDTQYF; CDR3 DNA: TGTGCCAGCAGCTTCGACAGGGGAGATACGCAGTATTTT
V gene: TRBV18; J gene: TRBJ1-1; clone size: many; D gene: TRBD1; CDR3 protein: CASSTSGTAMNTEAFF; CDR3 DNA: TGTGCCAGCTCAACATCCGGGACAGCGATGAACACTGAAGCTTTCTTT
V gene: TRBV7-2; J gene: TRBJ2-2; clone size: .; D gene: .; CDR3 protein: CASSPTITYTNTGELFF; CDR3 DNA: TGTGCCAGCAGCCCGACAATCACTTATACGAACACCGGGGAGCTGTTTTTT
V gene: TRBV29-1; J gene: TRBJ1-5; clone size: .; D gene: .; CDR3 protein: CSVGWSPDQPQHF; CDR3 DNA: TGCAGCGTTGGTTGGTCCCCGGATCAGCCCCAGCATTTT
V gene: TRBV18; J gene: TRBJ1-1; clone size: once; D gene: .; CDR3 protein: CASSSRGEGVNEAFF; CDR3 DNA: TGTGCCAGCTCATCCCGGGGGGAGGGAGTGAATGAAGCTTTCTTT
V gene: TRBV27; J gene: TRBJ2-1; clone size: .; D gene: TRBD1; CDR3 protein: CASRSQWGQSYNEQFF; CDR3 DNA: TGTGCCAGCAGATCTCAATGGGGACAGAGCTACAATGAGCAGTTCTTC
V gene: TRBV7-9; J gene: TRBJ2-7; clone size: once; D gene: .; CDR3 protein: CASSSPGGPWEQYF; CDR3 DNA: TGTGCCAGCAGCTCGCCAGGGGGGCCCTGGGAGCAGTACTTC
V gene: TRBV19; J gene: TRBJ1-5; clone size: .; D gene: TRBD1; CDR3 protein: CASRRQGDSNQPQHF; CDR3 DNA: TGTGCCAGTAGGCGACAGGGTGATAGCAATCAGCCCCAGCATTTT
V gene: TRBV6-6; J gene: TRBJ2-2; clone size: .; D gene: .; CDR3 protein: CASSPRTGNTGELFF; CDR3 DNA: TGTGCCAGCAGTCCCCGGACTGGGAACACCGGGGAGCTGTTTTTT
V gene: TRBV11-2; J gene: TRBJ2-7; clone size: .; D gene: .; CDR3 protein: CASSPPGRGSSYEQYF; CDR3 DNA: TGTGCCAGCAGCCCCCCTGGGAGAGGAAGCTCCTACGAGCAGTACTTC
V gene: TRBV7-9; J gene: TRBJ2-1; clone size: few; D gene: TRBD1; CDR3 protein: CASSSGQGAYNEQFF; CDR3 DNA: TGTGCCAGCAGCTCGGGACAGGGGGCCTACAATGAGCAGTTCTTC
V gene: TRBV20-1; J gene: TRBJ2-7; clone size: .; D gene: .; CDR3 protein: CSAITREQYF; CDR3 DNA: TGCAGTGCCATTACGAGGGAGCAGTACTTC
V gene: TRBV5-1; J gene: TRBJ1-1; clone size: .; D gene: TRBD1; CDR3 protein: CASSFGVAGGNTEAFF; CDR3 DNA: TGCGCCAGCAGCTTTGGAGTGGCAGGGGGGAACACTGAAGCTTTCTTT